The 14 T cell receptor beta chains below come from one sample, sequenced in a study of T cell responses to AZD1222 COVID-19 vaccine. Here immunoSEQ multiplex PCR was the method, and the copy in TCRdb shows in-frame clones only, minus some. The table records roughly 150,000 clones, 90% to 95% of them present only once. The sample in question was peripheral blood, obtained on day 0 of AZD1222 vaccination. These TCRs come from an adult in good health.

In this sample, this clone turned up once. CDR3 region: CASSEQASGVYNEQFF. The CDR3 DNA sequence: TGTGCCAGCAGTGAACAGGCTAGCGGGGTATACAATGAGCAGTTCTTC. The chain links TRBV6-1 to TRBJ2-1, with 9 bases that match TRBD2. V was clipped by 2 bases and J by 4 bases; unmatched bases: 6. The V gene's germline CDR1 is MNHNS and CDR2 SASEGT. The CDR3 consists of 16 residues.

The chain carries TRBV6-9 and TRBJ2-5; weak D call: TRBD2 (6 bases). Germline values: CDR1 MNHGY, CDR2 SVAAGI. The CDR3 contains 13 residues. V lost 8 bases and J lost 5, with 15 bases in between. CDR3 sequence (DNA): TGTGCCAGCGGTGGGGGGACTCTGGAGACCCAGTACTTC. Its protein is CASGGGTLETQYF.

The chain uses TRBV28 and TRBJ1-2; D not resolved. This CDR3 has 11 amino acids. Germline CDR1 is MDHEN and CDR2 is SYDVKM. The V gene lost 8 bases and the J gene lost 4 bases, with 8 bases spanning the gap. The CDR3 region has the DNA TGTGCCAGCGCTTCGAGCTATGGCTACACCTTC. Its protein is CASASSYGYTF.

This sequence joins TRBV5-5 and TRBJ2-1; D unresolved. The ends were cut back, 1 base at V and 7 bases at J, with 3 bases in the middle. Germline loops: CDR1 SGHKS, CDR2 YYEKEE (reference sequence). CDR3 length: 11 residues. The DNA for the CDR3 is TGTGCCAGCAGCTTGTTAAATGAGCAGTTCTTC. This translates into CASSLLNEQFF.

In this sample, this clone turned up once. The CDR3 region is CASSPASGANVLTF. CDR3 coding DNA: TGTGCCAGCAGCCCCGCCTCTGGGGCCAACGTCCTGACTTTC. The chain carries TRBV7-2 and TRBJ2-6, with D unresolved. Germline V gene lookup returns CDR1 SGHTA and CDR2 FQGNSA. Trimming cost V 5 bases and J 0 bases, with 5 bases left between them. This CDR3 is 14 amino acids long.

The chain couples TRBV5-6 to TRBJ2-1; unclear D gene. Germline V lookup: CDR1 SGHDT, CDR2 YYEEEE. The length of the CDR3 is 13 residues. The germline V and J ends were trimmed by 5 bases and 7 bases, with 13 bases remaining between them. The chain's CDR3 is CASRLTNLNEQFF. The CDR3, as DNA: TGTGCCAGCAGACTGACCAACCTAAATGAGCAGTTCTTC.

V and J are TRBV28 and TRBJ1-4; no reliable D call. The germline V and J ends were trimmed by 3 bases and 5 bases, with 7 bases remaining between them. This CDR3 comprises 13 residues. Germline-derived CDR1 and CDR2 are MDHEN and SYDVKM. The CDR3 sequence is CASSFYRNEKLFF. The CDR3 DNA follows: TGTGCCAGCAGTTTTTATAGGAATGAAAAACTGTTTTTT.

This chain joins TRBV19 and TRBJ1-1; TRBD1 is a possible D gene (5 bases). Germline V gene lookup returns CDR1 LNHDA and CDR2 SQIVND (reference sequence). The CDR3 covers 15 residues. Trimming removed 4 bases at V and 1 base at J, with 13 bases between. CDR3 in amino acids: CASSRRGTSNTEAFF. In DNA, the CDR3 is TGTGCCAGTAGTAGGCGGGGGACCTCGAACACTGAAGCTTTCTTT.

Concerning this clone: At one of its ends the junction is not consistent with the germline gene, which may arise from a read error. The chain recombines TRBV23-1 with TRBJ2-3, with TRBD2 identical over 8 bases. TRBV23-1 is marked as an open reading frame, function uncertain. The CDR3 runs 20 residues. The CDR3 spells CASSQEGPRGVAGQSDTQYF. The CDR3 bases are TGCGCCAGTAGTCAAGAGGGCCCCAGGGGAGTAGCGGGGCAGTCAGATACGCAGTATTTT.

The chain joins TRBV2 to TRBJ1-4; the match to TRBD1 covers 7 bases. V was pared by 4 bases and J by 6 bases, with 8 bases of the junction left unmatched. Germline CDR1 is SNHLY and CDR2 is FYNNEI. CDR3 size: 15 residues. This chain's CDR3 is CASSVETGSYEKLFF. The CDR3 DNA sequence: TGTGCCAGCAGTGTCGAGACAGGGTCGTATGAAAAACTGTTTTTT. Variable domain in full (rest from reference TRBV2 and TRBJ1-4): EPEVTQTPSHQVTQMGQEVILRCVPISNHLYFYWYRQILGQKVEFLVSFYNNEISEKSEIFDDQFSVERPDGSNFTLKIRSTKLEDSAMYFCASSVETGSYEKLFFGSGTQLSVL.

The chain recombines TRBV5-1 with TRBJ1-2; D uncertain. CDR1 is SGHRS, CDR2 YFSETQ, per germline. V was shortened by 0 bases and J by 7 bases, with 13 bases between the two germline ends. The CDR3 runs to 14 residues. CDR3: CASSLDRGVRGYTF. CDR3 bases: TGCGCCAGCAGCTTGGATCGTGGGGTCCGTGGCTACACCTTC.

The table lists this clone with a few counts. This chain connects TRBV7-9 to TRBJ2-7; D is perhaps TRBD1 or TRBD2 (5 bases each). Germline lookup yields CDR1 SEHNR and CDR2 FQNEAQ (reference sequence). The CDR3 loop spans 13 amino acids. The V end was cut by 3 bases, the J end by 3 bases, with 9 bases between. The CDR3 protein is CASSFLGVYEQYF. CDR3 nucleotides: TGTGCCAGCAGCTTCTTGGGGGTCTACGAGCAGTACTTC. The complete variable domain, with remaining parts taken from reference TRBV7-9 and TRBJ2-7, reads DTGVSQNPRHKITKRGQNVTFRCDPISEHNRLYWYRQTLGQGPEFLTYFQNEAQLEKSRLLSDRFSAERPKGSFSTLEIQRTEQGDSAMYLCASSFLGVYEQYFGPGTRLTVT.

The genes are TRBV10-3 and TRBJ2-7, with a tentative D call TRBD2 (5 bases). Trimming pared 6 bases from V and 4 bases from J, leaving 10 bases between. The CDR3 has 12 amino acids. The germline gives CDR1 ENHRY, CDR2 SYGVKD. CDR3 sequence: CAIRRENYEQYF. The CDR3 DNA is TGTGCCATCAGGAGGGAGAATTACGAGCAGTACTTC.

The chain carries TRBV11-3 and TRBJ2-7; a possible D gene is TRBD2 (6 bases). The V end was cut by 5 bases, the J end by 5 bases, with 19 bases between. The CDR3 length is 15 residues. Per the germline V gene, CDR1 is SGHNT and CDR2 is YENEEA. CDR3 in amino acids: CASSDREVGFDEQYF. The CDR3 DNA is TGTGCCAGCAGCGATAGGGAGGTGGGATTCGACGAGCAGTACTTC.